This is a list of T cell receptor beta chains from one sample in a study of regulatory T cells in long-lasting Graves disease. TCRdb itself ran the multiplex PCR reads through MiXCR, one entry per CDR3 protein. The sample carries over 350,000 distinct CDR3 sequences, about a fifth recorded once. The source was peripheral blood mononuclear cells (PBMCs), collected when the disease was refractory, from a patient treated with antithyroid drugs. These receptors all come from a female donor with Graves disease. CDR3s include the opening cysteine and the closing phenylalanine or tryptophan. D genes are given only for firm matches.

D	V	J	CDR3
TRBD2	TRBV7-3	TRBJ2-2	CASSLLRAGDTGELFF
TRBD2	TRBV11-2	TRBJ2-1	CASSFPRAGRGRVDEQFF
TRBD2	TRBV20-1	TRBJ2-7	CSAIAGGPGYEQYF
.	TRBV30	TRBJ2-7	CACQAPYEQYF
.	TRBV11-2	TRBJ1-3	CASSLAGHSGNTIYF
.	TRBV30	TRBJ1-5	CAWSVGYNQPQHF
.	TRBV14	TRBJ2-5	CASSEGDYSWETQYF
.	TRBV2	TRBJ2-7	CASSESTMPSYEQYF
.	TRBV6-1	TRBJ2-5	CASSWAGTQETQYF
.	TRBV7-2	TRBJ2-7	CASRADRYEQYF
.	TRBV12-3/TRBV12-4	TRBJ1-2	CASTTNYGYTF
TRBD1	TRBV7-9	TRBJ1-5	CASSLVGQGDNQPQHF
.	TRBV6-1	TRBJ1-4	CASSRLGTTTNEKLFF
.	TRBV11-2	TRBJ1-1	CASLARGPGTEAFF
.	TRBV18	TRBJ1-2	CASSPPVGQDYGYTF
TRBD1	TRBV6-2/TRBV6-3	TRBJ2-7	CASSYSTLPWTGYSYEQYF
TRBD1	TRBV20-1	TRBJ1-2	CSAGSDRGDYGYTF
.	TRBV28	TRBJ2-5	CASSPGTASQETQYF
.	TRBV19	TRBJ2-2	CASSNGGGGYTGELFF
.	TRBV20-1	TRBJ2-5	CSAINQGQETQYF
.	TRBV7-9	TRBJ1-3	CASPRGPGNTIYF
.	TRBV12-3/TRBV12-4	TRBJ2-5	CASAPVGGGGETQYF
TRBD1	TRBV10-3	TRBJ1-1	CAIRAGGNTEAFF
.	TRBV7-2	TRBJ1-1	CASSSREGNTEAFF
TRBD2	TRBV5-6	TRBJ2-7	CASSGLKRGYYEQYF
.	TRBV25-1	TRBJ2-5	CASSETGARETQYF
.	TRBV6-1	TRBJ2-1	CASSEAPSYNEQFF
.	TRBV7-2	TRBJ1-1	CASSPGTGRAEAFF
.	TRBV24-1	TRBJ2-5	CATSDSVSETQYF
TRBD1	TRBV11-2	TRBJ2-4	CASSLGLDRDGIQYF
.	TRBV20-1	TRBJ2-7	CSASPPGLSYEQYF
.	TRBV15	TRBJ1-1	CATSRDYTEAFF
.	TRBV28	TRBJ2-7	CASRVMGGHEQYF
TRBD1	TRBV20-1	TRBJ2-7	CSAPLGQPYEQYF
.	TRBV3-1	TRBJ2-2	CASSGWADTGELFF
TRBD1	TRBV29-1	TRBJ1-1	CSVEVTGVGTEAFF
.	TRBV28	TRBJ1-4	CASLSWGAGLQDEKLF
.	TRBV5-6	TRBJ2-2	CASSVAGVNTGELFF
.	TRBV7-2	TRBJ2-7	CASSNESGGAYISYEQYF
TRBD2	TRBV24-1	TRBJ2-2	CATSDSPGLAGVTTGELFF
.	TRBV11-2	TRBJ2-3	CASSLDTGHTDTQYF
.	TRBV7-2	TRBJ1-4	CASSLATGPRIMFF
TRBD2	TRBV6-1	TRBJ2-5	CASRTLLAGLTRGETQYF
.	TRBV5-1	TRBJ1-1	CASSPGENTEAFF
TRBD2	TRBV6-1	TRBJ2-7	CASRPGRGSGRLSYEQYF
.	TRBV11-3	TRBJ1-3	CASSLLSELRAGNTIYF
.	TRBV20-1	TRBJ2-7	CSAREQEQYF
.	TRBV12-3/TRBV12-4	TRBJ1-3	CASSIFDSFNSGNTIYF
TRBD1	TRBV29-1	TRBJ1-2	CSGGGTGGPNGYTF